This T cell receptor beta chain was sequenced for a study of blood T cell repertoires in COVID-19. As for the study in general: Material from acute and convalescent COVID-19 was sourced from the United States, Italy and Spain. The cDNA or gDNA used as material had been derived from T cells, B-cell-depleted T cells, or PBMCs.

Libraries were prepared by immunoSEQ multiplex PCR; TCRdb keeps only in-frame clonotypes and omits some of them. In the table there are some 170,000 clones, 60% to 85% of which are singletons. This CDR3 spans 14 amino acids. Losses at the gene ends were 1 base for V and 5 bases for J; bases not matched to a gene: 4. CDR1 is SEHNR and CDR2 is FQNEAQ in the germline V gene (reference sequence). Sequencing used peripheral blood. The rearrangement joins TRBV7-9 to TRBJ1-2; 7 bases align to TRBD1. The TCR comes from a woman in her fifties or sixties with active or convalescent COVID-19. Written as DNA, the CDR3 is TGTGCCAGCAGCTTAGACAGGGGCGAATATGGCTACACCTTC. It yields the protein CASSLDRGEYGYTF.